This paragraph reports one T cell receptor (beta chain). Original data processing: Estimated nucleated cell counts came from reference gene primer amplification. Repertoires were generated with immunoSEQ multiplex PCR, while TCRdb's copy carries only in-frame clones and drops some. The V and J calls and clone size are taken from that table; D and trimming were inferred from the DNA. Among approximately 200,000 clones listed, 80% to 90% were seen once. This entry belongs to a study of blood T cell repertoires in COVID-19. V lost 6 bases to trimming and J lost 5 bases, with 13 bases between them. The CDR3 has 13 amino acids. CDR1 SNHLY and CDR2 FYNNEI come from the germline V gene.

The rearrangement uses TRBV2 and TRBJ1-2; no reliable D call. The sequenced material came from peripheral blood. The sequence derives from a woman older than 75 with COVID-19, enrolled during active disease. The CDR3 DNA sequence: TGTGCCAGCAGCGAGACGGCTAGGTATGGCTACACCTTC. Translation: CASSETARYGYTF. The entire variable domain, with the rest obtained from reference TRBV2 and TRBJ1-2, is as follows: EPEVTQTPSHQVTQMGQEVILRCVPISNHLYFYWYRQILGQKVEFLVSFYNNEISEKSEIFDDQFSVERPDGSNFTLKIRSTKLEDSAMYFCASSETARYGYTFGSGTRLTVV.